What follows is one T cell receptor beta chain and its context. These data belong to a study of blood T cell repertoires in COVID-19. Across the study: The cDNA or gDNA used as material had been derived from T cells, B-cell-depleted T cells, or PBMCs.

In the study's own analysis: Amplification with reference gene primers provided the estimates of nucleated cell counts. Profiling relied on immunoSEQ multiplex PCR, and the TCRdb table lists in-frame clones only, not all of them. V and J calls and clone size are those listed in that table; D and trimming were worked out from the DNA. The sample yields some 290,000 clones, nearly 90% seen once. Sequencing used PBMCs or T cells enriched from blood (not recorded which). The receptor was derived from a young woman who had recovered from COVID-19.

CDR3 sequence: CASSQSFNYGYTF. The DNA for the CDR3 is TGTGCCAGCAGCCAAAGCTTTAACTATGGCTACACCTTC. The chain recombines TRBV3-1 (or the pseudogene TRBV3-2) with TRBJ1-2; D ambiguous. Germline V gene data show CDR1 as LGHDT and CDR2 as YNNKEL (reference sequence). The CDR3 spans 13 residues. The V end was cut by 2 bases, the J end by 1 base, with 5 bases between.